What follows are 11 T cell receptor beta chains derived from one specimen sequenced in a study of T cell repertoires in cytomegalovirus infection. TCRdb used MiXCR to reprocess the reads, holding one entry per CDR3 protein. The table lists about 160,000 distinct CDR3 sequences, less than 25% of them singletons. These receptors' targets are unknown. Sequencing was performed on CD8+ T cells from cultured PBMCs, taken from culture after CMV antigen stimulation. The receptors stem from a human donor in good health (CMV status not recorded). Some clones in this sample may be carry-over from other donors' samples.

This clonotype was seen a few times. This rearrangement joins TRBV7-9 to TRBJ2-2; TRBD1 agrees at 9 bases. This CDR3 spans 15 amino acids. Germline loops: CDR1 SEHNR, CDR2 FQNEAQ (reference sequence). V lost 3 bases and J lost 4; bases outside the gene matches: 3. The CDR3 nucleotides are TGTGCCAGCAGCTTGGACAGGGGAGTCACCGGGGAGCTGTTTTTT. Translation: CASSLDRGVTGELFF. Drawing the rest from reference TRBV7-9 and TRBJ2-2, the complete variable domain is DTGVSQNPRHKITKRGQNVTFRCDPISEHNRLYWYRQTLGQGPEFLTYFQNEAQLEKSRLLSDRFSAERPKGSFSTLEIQRTEQGDSAMYLCASSLDRGVTGELFFGEGSRLTVL.

Note on this clonotype: Relative to the germline gene, one junction end is altered; a read error may explain this. The chain is built from TRBV4-1 and TRBJ2-7, with D unclear. This CDR3 has 15 residues. CDR1 is MGHRA, CDR2 YSYEKL, per germline. The CDR3 is CASSSELQTPYEQYF. CDR3 nucleotides: TGTGCCAGCAGTTCCGAACTCCAGACACCTTACGAGCAGTACTTC.

This chain connects TRBV27 to TRBJ2-2, with D maybe TRBD2 (6 bases). The CDR3 extends over 14 amino acids. CDR1 and CDR2 from the germline V gene are MNHEY and SMNVEV (reference sequence). Trimming cost V 8 bases and J 5 bases, with 15 bases left between them. The CDR3 loop reads CASSLAPSTGELFF. The CDR3 coding sequence is TGTGCCAGCTCTCTAGCGCCGTCAACCGGGGAGCTGTTTTTT.

Only a few counts were recorded for this clonotype. The J gene is TRBJ1-4, the V gene TRBV7-6; D unclear. Trimming stripped 5 bases from V and 5 bases from J, with 18 bases between. The CDR3 extends over 16 amino acids. The germline V gene has CDR1 SGHVS and CDR2 FNYEAQ. The CDR3 region has the DNA TGTGCCAGCAGCCACCCCGGTAGCCCGGAGAATGAAAAACTGTTTTTT. It translates to CASSHPGSPENEKLFF.

This clonotype was counted only a few times. The V call is TRBV7-9, the J call TRBJ2-7, with D perhaps given as TRBD1 or TRBD2 (5 bases each). From germline, CDR1 is SEHNR and CDR2 FQNEAQ (reference sequence). V was trimmed by 4 bases and J by 3 bases, leaving 7 bases between them. The CDR3 spans 12 residues. CDR3 sequence reads: CASSSGRYEQYF. DNA of the CDR3: TGTGCCAGCAGCTCGGGGCGCTACGAGCAGTACTTC.

The V and J genes are TRBV4-1 and TRBJ2-6; D gene unclear. The CDR3 contains 21 residues. The V end lost 0 bases, the J end lost 0 bases, and 21 bases lay between the germline ends. The germline gives CDR1 MGHRA, CDR2 YSYEKL. CDR3 in DNA: TGCGCCAGCAGCCAAGATGATAAGTTTGGCAGTCTTTCCTCTGGGGCCAACGTCCTGACTTTC. It is translated as CASSQDDKFGSLSSGANVLTF.

This rearrangement joins TRBV7-9 to TRBJ1-2; TRBD1 matches at 10 bases. Germline CDR1 SEHNR, CDR2 FQNEAQ (reference sequence). CDR3 length: 20 amino acids. V dropped 6 bases and J dropped 0; count of bases not matched to a gene: 19. Written as DNA, the CDR3 is TGTGCCAGCAGGCCTTTTGTGCCTCGGGACAGGGGACATCCTAACTATGGCTACACCTTC. As protein: CASRPFVPRDRGHPNYGYTF.

This chain connects TRBV6-5 to TRBJ1-4; D gene uncertain. V lost 0 bases to trimming and J lost 0 bases, with 14 bases between them. Looked up from germline, CDR1 is MNHEY and CDR2 is SVGAGI. CDR3 length equals 18 residues. The DNA of the CDR3 is TGTGCCAGCAGTTACTCGCGGGCGGGTCTTGCAACTAATGAAAAACTGTTTTTT. Translation: CASSYSRAGLATNEKLFF.

The chain uses TRBV12-3 or TRBV12-4 and TRBJ2-6; D is undetermined. The CDR3 loop spans 15 amino acids. V was trimmed by 6 bases and J by 1 base, leaving 10 bases between them. The CDR3 is CASSRSSSGANVLTF. In DNA form, the CDR3 reads TGTGCCAGCAGCCGATCTAGTTCTGGGGCCAACGTCCTGACTTTC.

This chain links TRBV2 with TRBJ2-7, with a tentative D call TRBD1 (5 bases). The V gene's germline CDR1 is SNHLY and CDR2 FYNNEI. This CDR3 has 14 residues. Trimming stripped 5 bases from V and 1 base from J, with 12 bases between. CDR3 protein: CASSTGRLSYEQYF. The CDR3 nucleotides read TGTGCCAGCAGTACAGGCCGATTATCCTACGAGCAGTACTTC.

This chain joins TRBV27 and TRBJ2-7, with D uncertain. The V end was cut by 5 bases, the J end by 6 bases, with 11 bases between. The germline CDR1 and CDR2 sequences are MNHEY and SMNVEV (reference sequence). The CDR3 extends over 12 amino acids. The CDR3 reads CASSGLGGEQYF. The CDR3 DNA reads TGTGCCAGCAGTGGCCTCGGTGGCGAGCAGTACTTC.